This entry features one T cell receptor (beta chain) sequence. The method was immunoSEQ multiplex PCR; TCRdb's version includes in-frame clones alone and lacks a portion of them. Of 2 million to 2.5 million clones in the sample, just under 95% were seen once. This sample was taken from a study of shared clonotypes between healthy human individuals. The clonotype was recovered from a man in his late teens or twenties in good health. Some clones in this sample may be carry-over from other donors' samples. The specimen sequenced was naive CD4+ T cells from PBMCs. Subset defined: CD45RA+ positively selected.

The CDR3 spells CASAPGGTYEQYF. CDR3 DNA sequence: TGCGCCAGCGCGCCGGGAGGCACCTACGAGCAGTACTTC. The J gene is TRBJ2-7, the V gene TRBV10-1; 7 nucleotides match TRBD2. V trimming: 8 bases; J trimming: 2 bases; junction bases outside the gene matches: 6. Germline V gene data show CDR1 as WNHNN and CDR2 as SYGVQD (reference sequence). The CDR3 has 13 residues.